These T cell receptor beta chains were read from a single sample in a study of cytomegalovirus exposure and HLA in healthy donors. Clones were read by immunoSEQ multiplex PCR, and TCRdb kept only the in-frame ones, dropping some. The repertoire consists of approximately 75,000 clones, with 65% to 90% occurring once and the leading ten covering 18%. Sequenced material: PBMCs. Receptors were obtained from a man between 65 and 85 years old in good health and CMV-seropositive. CDR3s include the opening cysteine and the closing phenylalanine or tryptophan. Each record gives: D gene, V gene, clone size, J gene, CDR3 protein, CDR3 DNA. D genes are given only for firm matches. A row's size may be missing; if present it is once, few, many or a size class.

TRBD1,TRBV7-9,-,TRBJ1-4,CASSLGQGGFEKLFF,TGTGCCAGCAGCTTAGGACAGGGTGGGTTTGAAAAACTGTTTTTT
TRBD1,TRBV5-1,-,TRBJ2-7,CASSLGQGLYEQYF,TGCGCCAGCAGCTTGGGACAGGGCCTCTACGAGCAGTACTTC
-,TRBV7-2,-,TRBJ2-3,CASSLMGTSTDTQYF,TGTGCCAGCAGCTTAATGGGGACTAGCACAGATACGCAGTATTTT
-,TRBV11-2,-,TRBJ2-5,CASSGGVRETQYF,TGTGCCAGCAGCGGAGGGGTGAGGGAGACCCAGTACTTC
TRBD1,TRBV11-2,-,TRBJ2-7,CASSPGQGSYEQYF,TGTGCCAGCAGCCCGGGACAGGGATCTTACGAGCAGTACTTC
-,TRBV5-1,-,TRBJ1-2,CASTRGLGYGYTF,TGCGCCAGCACAAGGGGTCTGGGCTATGGCTACACCTTC
-,TRBV18,-,TRBJ1-1,CATMGQVNTEAFF,TGTGCCACTATGGGGCAGGTGAACACTGAAGCTTTCTTT
-,TRBV6-6,-,TRBJ1-1,CASIPTEGRVAFF,TGTGCCAGCATCCCTACAGAGGGTCGGGTAGCTTTCTTT
TRBD1,TRBV28,-,TRBJ2-4,CASSFMDRERCYF,TGTGCCAGCAGTTTTATGGACAGGGAGAGATGTTACTTC
-,TRBV5-1,-,TRBJ2-7,CASRRSGSHEQYF,TGCGCCAGCCGCCGCTCGGGGTCCCACGAGCAGTACTTC
TRBD1,TRBV28,-,TRBJ2-3,CATVGTGALVRTDTQYF,TGTGCCACCGTTGGGACAGGGGCGCTCGTACGCACAGATACGCAGTATTTT
-,TRBV7-9,-,TRBJ2-7,CASSREQGSYEQYF,TGTGCCAGCAGCCGAGAACAGGGAAGCTACGAGCAGTACTTC
-,TRBV9,-,TRBJ1-6,CASSVDTTYNSPLHF,TGTGCCAGCAGCGTAGACACGACCTATAATTCACCCCTCCACTTT
-,TRBV2,-,TRBJ2-2,CASSGGEANTGELFF,TGTGCCAGCAGTGGCGGGGAAGCGAACACCGGGGAGCTGTTTTTT
TRBD2,TRBV4-3,-,TRBJ2-1,CASSPSLRQRGAQGPYNEQFF,TGCGCCAGCAGCCCGTCCCTAAGGCAGCGGGGTGCGCAGGGCCCCTACAATGAGCAGTTCTTC
-,TRBV18,-,TRBJ1-3,CASSPPTDVGNTIYF,TGTGCCAGCTCACCGCCGACAGACGTTGGAAACACCATATATTTT
-,TRBV2,-,TRBJ1-1,CASSELVTANTEAFF,TGTGCCAGCAGTGAATTGGTGACAGCGAACACTGAAGCTTTCTTT
-,TRBV19,once,TRBJ1-1,CASSIDGSTEAFF,TGTGCCAGTAGTATAGACGGGAGCACTGAAGCTTTCTTT
TRBD2,TRBV9,once,TRBJ2-1,CASAARTSGNEQFF,TGTGCCAGCGCGGCAAGGACTAGTGGAAATGAGCAGTTCTTC
TRBD1,TRBV5-8,-,TRBJ2-3,CASSLEGTGGYTDTQYF,TGTGCCAGCAGCTTGGAAGGGACAGGGGGCTACACAGATACGCAGTATTTT
TRBD1,TRBV2,-,TRBJ1-1,CASGQGATEAFF,TGTGCCAGCGGACAGGGGGCGACTGAAGCTTTCTTT
TRBD1,TRBV5-1,once,TRBJ2-1,CASRSGTGKFDEQFF,TGCGCCAGCAGGTCCGGGACAGGGAAGTTCGATGAGCAGTTCTTC
TRBD2,TRBV23-1,-,TRBJ2-2,CASSQSGTGLARGELFF,TGCGCCAGCAGTCAATCGGGTACGGGACTAGCGAGGGGGGAGCTGTTTTTT
TRBD2,TRBV10-2,-,TRBJ2-3,CASRRTSAKADTQYF,TGCGCCAGCAGACGGACTAGCGCAAAAGCAGATACGCAGTATTTT
-,TRBV5-1,-,TRBJ2-3,CASSLTADTQYF,TGCGCCAGCAGCTTGACAGCAGATACGCAGTATTTT
TRBD2,TRBV30,once,TRBJ2-5,CAWIGLAGAQETQYF,TGTGCCTGGATTGGTCTAGCGGGGGCACAAGAGACCCAGTACTTC
TRBD1,TRBV6-5,few,TRBJ1-1,CASSLGQGRTEAFF,TGTGCCAGCAGTCTCGGACAGGGGAGGACTGAAGCTTTCTTT
TRBD1,TRBV29-1,-,TRBJ2-3,CSVTGGTDTQYF,TGCAGCGTGACAGGGGGGACAGATACGCAGTATTTT